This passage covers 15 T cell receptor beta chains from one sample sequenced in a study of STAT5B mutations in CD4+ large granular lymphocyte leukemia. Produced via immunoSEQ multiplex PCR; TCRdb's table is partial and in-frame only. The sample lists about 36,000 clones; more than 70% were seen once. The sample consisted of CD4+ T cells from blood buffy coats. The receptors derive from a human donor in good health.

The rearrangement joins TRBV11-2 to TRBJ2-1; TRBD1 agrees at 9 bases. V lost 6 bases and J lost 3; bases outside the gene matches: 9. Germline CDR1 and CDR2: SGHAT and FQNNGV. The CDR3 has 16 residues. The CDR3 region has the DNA TGTGCCAGCAGAAGTTACAGGGGGCAAGGCTACAATGAGCAGTTCTTC. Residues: CASRSYRGQGYNEQFF.

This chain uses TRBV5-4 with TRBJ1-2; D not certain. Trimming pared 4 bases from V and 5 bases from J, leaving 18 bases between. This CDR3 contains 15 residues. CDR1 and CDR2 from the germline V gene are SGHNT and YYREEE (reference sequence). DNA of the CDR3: TGTGCCAGCAGCAGACCGGTCGACGGGGATTATGGCTACACCTTC. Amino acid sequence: CASSRPVDGDYGYTF.

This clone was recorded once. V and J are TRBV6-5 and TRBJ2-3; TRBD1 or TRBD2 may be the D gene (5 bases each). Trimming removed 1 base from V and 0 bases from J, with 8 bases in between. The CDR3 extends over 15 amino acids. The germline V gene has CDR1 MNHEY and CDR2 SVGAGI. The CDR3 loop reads CASSYWGPSTDTQYF. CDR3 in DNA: TGTGCCAGCAGTTACTGGGGACCGAGCACAGATACGCAGTATTTT.

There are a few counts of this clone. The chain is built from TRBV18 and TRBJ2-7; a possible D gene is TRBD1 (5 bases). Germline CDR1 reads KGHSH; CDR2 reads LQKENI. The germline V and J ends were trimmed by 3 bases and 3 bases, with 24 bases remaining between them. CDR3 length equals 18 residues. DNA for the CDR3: TGTGCCAGCTCACCTTCCTTGGGGCCAGAACAAAAACGCTACGAGCAGTACTTC. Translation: CASSPSLGPEQKRYEQYF.

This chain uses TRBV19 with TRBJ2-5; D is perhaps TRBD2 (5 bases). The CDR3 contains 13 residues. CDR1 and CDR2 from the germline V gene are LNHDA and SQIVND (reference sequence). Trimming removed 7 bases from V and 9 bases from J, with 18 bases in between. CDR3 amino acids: CASNLSPGGSQYF. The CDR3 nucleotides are TGTGCCAGTAATCTTTCTCCGGGCGGGTCCCAGTACTTC.

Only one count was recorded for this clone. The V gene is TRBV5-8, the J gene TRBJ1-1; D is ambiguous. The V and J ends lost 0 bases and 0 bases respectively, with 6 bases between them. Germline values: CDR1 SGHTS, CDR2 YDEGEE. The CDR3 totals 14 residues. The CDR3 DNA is TGTGCCAGCAGCTTGGTAAGCATGAACACTGAAGCTTTCTTT. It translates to CASSLVSMNTEAFF.

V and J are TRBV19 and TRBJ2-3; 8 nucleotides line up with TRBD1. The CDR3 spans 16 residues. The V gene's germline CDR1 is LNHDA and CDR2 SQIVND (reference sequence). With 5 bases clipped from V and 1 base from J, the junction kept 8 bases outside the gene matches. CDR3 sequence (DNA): TGTGCCAGTAGTGCCATACAGGGGGTAGGCACAGATACGCAGTATTTT. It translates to CASSAIQGVGTDTQYF.

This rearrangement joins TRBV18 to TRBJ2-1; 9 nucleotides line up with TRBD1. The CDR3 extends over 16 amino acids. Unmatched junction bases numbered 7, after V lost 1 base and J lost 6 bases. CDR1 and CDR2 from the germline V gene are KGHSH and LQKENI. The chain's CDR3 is CASSPLGTGIGNEQFF. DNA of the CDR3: TGTGCCAGCTCACCACTAGGGACAGGGATCGGCAATGAGCAGTTCTTC. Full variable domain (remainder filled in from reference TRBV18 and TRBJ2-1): NAGVMQNPRHLVRRRGQEARLRCSPMKGHSHVYWYRQLPEEGLKFMVYLQKENIIDESGMPKERFSAEFPKEGPSILRIQQVVRGDSAAYFCASSPLGTGIGNEQFFGPGTRLTVL.

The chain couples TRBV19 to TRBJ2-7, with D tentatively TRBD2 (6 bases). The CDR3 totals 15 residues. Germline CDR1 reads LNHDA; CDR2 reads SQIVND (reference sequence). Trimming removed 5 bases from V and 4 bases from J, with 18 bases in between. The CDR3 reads CASSPMGKAGYEQYF. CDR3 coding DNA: TGTGCCAGTAGTCCTATGGGGAAAGCGGGTTACGAGCAGTACTTC.

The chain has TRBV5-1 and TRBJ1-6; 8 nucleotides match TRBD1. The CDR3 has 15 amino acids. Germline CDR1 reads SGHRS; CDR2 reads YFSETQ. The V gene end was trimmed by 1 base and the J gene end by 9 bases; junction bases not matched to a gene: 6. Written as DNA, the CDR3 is TGCGCCAGCAGCTTGAGTGGACAGGGTGGTTCACCCCTCCACTTT. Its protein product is CASSLSGQGGSPLHF. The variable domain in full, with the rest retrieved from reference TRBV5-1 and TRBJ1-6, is KAGVTQTPRYLIKTRGQQVTLSCSPISGHRSVSWYQQTPGQGLQFLFEYFSETQRNKGNFPGRFSGRQFSNSRSEMNVSTLELGDSALYLCASSLSGQGGSPLHFGNGTRLTVT.

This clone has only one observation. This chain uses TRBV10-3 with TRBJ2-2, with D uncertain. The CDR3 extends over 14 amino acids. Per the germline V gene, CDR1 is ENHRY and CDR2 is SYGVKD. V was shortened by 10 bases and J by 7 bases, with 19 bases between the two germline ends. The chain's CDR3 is CATGREGLNGELFF. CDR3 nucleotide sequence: TGTGCCACCGGGCGCGAAGGGTTGAACGGGGAGCTGTTTTTT.

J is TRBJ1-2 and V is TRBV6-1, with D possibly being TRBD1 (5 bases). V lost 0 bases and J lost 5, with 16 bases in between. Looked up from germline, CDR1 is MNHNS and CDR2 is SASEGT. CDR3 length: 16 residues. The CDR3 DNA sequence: TGTGCCAGCAGTGAAGCGGTCAGGGAGGTTGGGTATGGCTACACCTTC. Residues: CASSEAVREVGYGYTF.

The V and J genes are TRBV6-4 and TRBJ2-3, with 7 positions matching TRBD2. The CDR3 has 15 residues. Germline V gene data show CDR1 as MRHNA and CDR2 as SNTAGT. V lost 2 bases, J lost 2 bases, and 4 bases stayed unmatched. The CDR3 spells CASSDRGLPTDTQYF. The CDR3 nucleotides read TGTGCCAGCAGTGACAGGGGACTACCCACAGATACGCAGTATTTT.

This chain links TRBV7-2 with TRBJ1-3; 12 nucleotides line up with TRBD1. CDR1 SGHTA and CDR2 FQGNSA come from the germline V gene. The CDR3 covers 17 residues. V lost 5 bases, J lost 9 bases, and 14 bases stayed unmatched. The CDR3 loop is CASSQTFAGTGGRTIYF. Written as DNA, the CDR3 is TGTGCCAGCAGCCAAACCTTTGCCGGGACAGGGGGCCGCACCATATATTTT.

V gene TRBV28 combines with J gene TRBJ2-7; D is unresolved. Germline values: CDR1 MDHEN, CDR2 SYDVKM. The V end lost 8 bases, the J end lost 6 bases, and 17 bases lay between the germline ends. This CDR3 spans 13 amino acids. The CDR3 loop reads CASFGLEGSEQYF. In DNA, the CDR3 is TGTGCCAGCTTCGGATTAGAAGGCAGCGAGCAGTACTTC.